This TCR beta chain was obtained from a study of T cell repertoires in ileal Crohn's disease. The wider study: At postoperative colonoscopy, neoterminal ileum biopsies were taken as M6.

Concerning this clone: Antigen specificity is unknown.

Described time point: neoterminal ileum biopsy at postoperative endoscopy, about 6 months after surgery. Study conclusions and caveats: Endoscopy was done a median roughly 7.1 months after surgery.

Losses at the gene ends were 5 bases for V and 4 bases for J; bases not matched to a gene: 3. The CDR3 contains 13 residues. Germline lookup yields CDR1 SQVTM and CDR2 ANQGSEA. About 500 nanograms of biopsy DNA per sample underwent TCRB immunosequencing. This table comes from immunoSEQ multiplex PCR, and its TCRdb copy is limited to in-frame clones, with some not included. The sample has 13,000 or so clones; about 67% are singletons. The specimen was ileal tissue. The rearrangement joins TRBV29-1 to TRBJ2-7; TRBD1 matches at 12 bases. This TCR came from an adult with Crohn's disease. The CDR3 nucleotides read TGCAGCGTTCCGGGACAGGGGGCTTACGAGCAGTACTTC. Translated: CSVPGQGAYEQYF.